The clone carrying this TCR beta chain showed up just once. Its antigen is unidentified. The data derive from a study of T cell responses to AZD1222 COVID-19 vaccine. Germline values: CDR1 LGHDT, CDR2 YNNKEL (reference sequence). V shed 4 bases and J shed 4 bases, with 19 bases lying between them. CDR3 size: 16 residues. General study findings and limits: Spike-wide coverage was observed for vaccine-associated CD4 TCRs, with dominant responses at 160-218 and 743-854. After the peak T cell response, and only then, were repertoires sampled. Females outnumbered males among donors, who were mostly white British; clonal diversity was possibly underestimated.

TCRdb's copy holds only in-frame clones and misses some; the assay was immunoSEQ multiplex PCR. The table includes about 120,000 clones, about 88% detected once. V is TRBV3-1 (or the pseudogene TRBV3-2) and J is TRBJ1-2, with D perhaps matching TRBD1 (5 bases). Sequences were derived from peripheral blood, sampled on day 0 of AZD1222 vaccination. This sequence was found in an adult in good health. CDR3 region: CASSPTRGSRGYGYTF. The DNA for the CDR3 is TGTGCCAGCAGCCCGACCCGGGGATCGAGGGGCTATGGCTACACCTTC.